The TCR beta chain described here comes from a study of blood T cell repertoires in COVID-19. The length of the CDR3 is 15 residues. Germline V gene lookup returns CDR1 SGHTS and CDR2 YDEGEE. Trimming stripped 5 bases from V and 7 bases from J, with 19 bases between. As originally analysed: Cell counts per sample came from amplifying reference gene primers. The method was immunoSEQ multiplex PCR; TCRdb's version includes in-frame clones alone and lacks a portion of them. That table supplies the V and J calls and clone size; D and trimming were determined from the DNA. The sample gives about 300,000 clones, 80% to 95% of which show up once; 6.5% to 8% is in the top ten.

The sequence derives from a woman in her 30s with COVID-19, enrolled during active disease. The chain carries TRBV5-8 and TRBJ2-1; D uncertain. The sample was peripheral blood. The CDR3 reads CASRDWILPRNEQFF. DNA of the CDR3: TGTGCCAGCAGGGATTGGATCCTCCCGAGGAATGAGCAGTTCTTC.